The clone carrying this T cell receptor beta chain was recorded a few times. Its antigen is not known. Germline V gives CDR1 SGHAT, CDR2 FQNNGV. This CDR3 spans 19 amino acids. The V end lost 1 base, the J end lost 1 base, and 20 bases lay between the germline ends. This sample is drawn from a study of identical twins. A universal primer site arose from template switching, and cDNA bore unique molecular identifiers. TCRdb redid the calling of the 5' RACE reads with MiXCR, one entry per CDR3 protein. The table records approximately 210,000 distinct CDR3 sequences, less than 10% of them present only once. Each donor was a healthy Caucasian. Study-wide results and limits: For cord blood, abundant beta clonotypes had fewer insertions, unlike memory repertoires, which showed none. Twin sharing of out-of-frame TCR alpha was underestimated by models in monozygotic pairs.

The receptor was derived from a woman aged 18-29 years in good health. The sequenced sample consisted of memory (CD45RO+) T cells sorted from blood. This sequence joins TRBV11-2 and TRBJ2-1; maybe TRBD2 (6 bases). CDR3 DNA sequence: TGTGCCAGCAGCTTAGTCCCTTTACTCGAAGGAGGGTCCTACAATGAGCAGTTCTTC. As protein: CASSLVPLLEGGSYNEQFF.